The clone carrying this TCR beta chain was counted between two and nine times. Germline trimming cut 5 bases from V and 5 bases from J; bases unmatched to any gene: 9. Per germline, CDR1 SEHNR and CDR2 FQNEAQ (reference sequence). There are 15 residues in the CDR3. The record originates from a study of T-cell memory formation after mild COVID-19. TCRdb itself ran the 5' RACE reads through MiXCR, one entry per CDR3 protein. The sample carries more than 250,000 distinct CDR3 sequences, roughly 18% recorded once. Sequenced sample: PBMCs or a T cell subset sorted from them (not recorded which). This receptor was obtained from a man between 18 and 35 years old who had mild COVID-19 (a few samples of this study predate the infection). Cell type and time point are not known. This chain connects TRBV7-9 to TRBJ2-7; 10 positions match TRBD2. CDR3 residues: CASSRSGGAGNEQYV. Written as DNA, the CDR3 is TGTGCCAGCAGCAGGAGCGGGGGGGCCGGGAACGAGCAGTACGTC.